Each of the 22 T cell receptor beta chains below was sequenced from the same sample in a study of early T cells in non-severe SARS-CoV-2 infection. TCRdb used MiXCR to reprocess the 5' RACE reads, holding one entry per CDR3 protein. The sample records fewer than 85,000 distinct CDR3 sequences, around 13% being singletons. Sequenced here: whole blood, sampled at baseline. The receptors were gathered from an adult who was a healthcare worker with PCR-confirmed SARS-CoV-2 infection or an uninfected control (not recorded which).

J is TRBJ1-1 and V is TRBV7-8, with D hard to call. Germline V gene data show CDR1 as SGHVS and CDR2 as FQNEAQ. V dropped 5 bases and J dropped 3 bases, with 10 bases sitting between them. CDR3 length: 13 residues. CDR3 in amino acids: CASSQTGYTEAFF. In nucleotides, the CDR3 is TGTGCCAGCAGCCAAACCGGGTACACTGAAGCTTTCTTT.

This clonotype has only a few counts. V and J are TRBV2 and TRBJ2-1; 7 bases are shared with TRBD2. This CDR3 comprises 14 residues. Per the germline V gene, CDR1 is SNHLY and CDR2 is FYNNEI. The V and J ends lost 2 bases and 5 bases, in that order; junction bases with no gene match: 3. The chain's CDR3 is CASSELAANNEQFF. In DNA form, the CDR3 reads TGTGCCAGCAGTGAACTAGCGGCGAACAATGAGCAGTTCTTC.

This clonotype has just a few counts. This chain joins TRBV27 and TRBJ2-2; TRBD1 might be the D (5 bases). Germline CDR1 and CDR2: MNHEY and SMNVEV (reference sequence). The CDR3 consists of 12 residues. Trimming took off 6 bases at V and 4 bases at J, with 6 bases between the two ends. DNA of the CDR3: TGTGCCAGCAGCCAGGGCACCGGGGAGCTGTTTTTT. Amino acids: CASSQGTGELFF.

In its sample, this clonotype was seen a few times. The rearrangement links TRBV4-1 to TRBJ2-1; 15 nucleotides agree with TRBD2. Per germline, CDR1 MGHRA and CDR2 YSYEKL. Germline trimming cut 2 bases from V and 10 bases from J; bases unmatched to any gene: 9. The CDR3 spans 17 residues. The CDR3 spells CASSQRPGLAGGMEQFF. The CDR3 DNA reads as TGCGCCAGCAGCCAACGACCGGGACTAGCGGGGGGCATGGAGCAGTTCTTC.

V gene TRBV30 combines with J gene TRBJ1-1; D gene ambiguous. The ends were cut back, 0 bases at V and 4 bases at J, with 6 bases in the middle. The CDR3 runs to 12 residues. CDR1 is GTSNPN, CDR2 SVGIG, per germline (reference sequence). CDR3 region: CAWSVGSTEAFF. CDR3 DNA sequence: TGTGCCTGGAGTGTAGGGAGCACTGAAGCTTTCTTT.

In its sample, this clonotype was seen many times. The chain carries TRBV14 and TRBJ2-1, with 9 bases matching TRBD2. CDR3 length: 16 amino acids. The germline gives CDR1 SGHDN, CDR2 FVKESK. Trimming cost V 0 bases and J 5 bases; bases outside gene matches: 5. This CDR3 reads CASSQDIEREDNEQFF. CDR3 nucleotide sequence: TGTGCCAGCAGCCAAGATATCGAGCGGGAGGACAATGAGCAGTTCTTC.

The chain uses TRBV6-5 and TRBJ2-3, with D maybe TRBD1 (5 bases). Trimming pared 6 bases from V and 6 bases from J, leaving 13 bases between. This CDR3 spans 13 amino acids. Looked up from germline, CDR1 is MNHEY and CDR2 is SVGAGI. The CDR3 DNA is TGTGCCAGCAGCCTAGTTTACAGGGATACGCAGTATTTT. Translated, it gives CASSLVYRDTQYF.

The V and J genes are TRBV7-9 and TRBJ2-3; D is unclear. The ends were cut back, 7 bases at V and 1 base at J, with 9 bases in the middle. This CDR3 contains 13 residues. The germline gives CDR1 SEHNR, CDR2 FQNEAQ (reference sequence). CDR3 region: CASTLLGTDTQYF. The CDR3, as DNA: TGTGCCAGCACCCTCTTGGGCACAGATACGCAGTATTTT.

This clonotype was picked up a small number of times. The CDR3 sequence: CASSQDGYTQYF. DNA for the CDR3: TGCGCCAGCAGCCAAGACGGATATACGCAGTATTTT. The rearrangement uses TRBV4-1 and TRBJ2-3, with D uncertain. V was clipped by 0 bases and J by 7 bases, with 5 bases between them. In germline, CDR1 is MGHRA, CDR2 YSYEKL. The CDR3 has 12 amino acids.

The rearrangement joins TRBV15 to TRBJ2-3; 10 nucleotides align to TRBD2. V shed 1 base, J shed 5 bases, and the junction held 12 bases outside the gene matches. CDR1 is LNHNV, CDR2 YYDKDF, per germline (reference sequence). CDR3 length equals 18 residues. CDR3 sequence reads: CATSRVYRLAGEQDTQYF. Written as DNA, the CDR3 is TGTGCCACCAGCAGAGTGTATAGGCTAGCGGGAGAACAAGATACGCAGTATTTT.

This clonotype turned up a few times. The rearrangement uses TRBV12-5 and TRBJ2-3, with D perhaps given as TRBD1 or TRBD2 (5 bases each). Germline values: CDR1 LGHNT, CDR2 FRNRAP. With 4 bases removed from V and 2 bases from J, the gap between germline ends came to 16 bases. This CDR3 is built from 16 residues. CDR3 DNA sequence: TGTGCTAGTGGTTCCGTCTGGGACCCTAACACAGATACGCAGTATTTT. Translation: CASGSVWDPNTDTQYF.

The V and J genes are TRBV27 and TRBJ2-7; D possibly uses TRBD1 or TRBD2 (6 bases each). This CDR3 comprises 15 residues. V shed 8 bases and J shed 8 bases, with 25 bases lying between them. Germline V gene data show CDR1 as MNHEY and CDR2 as SMNVEV (reference sequence). CDR3 bases: TGTGCCAGCGGGCTGATGAAGGAGGGGGTTAATAAGCAGTACTTC. Its protein is CASGLMKEGVNKQYF.

Turning to this clonotype: One end of the junction is discordant with germline, which a read error may explain. V usage is TRBV12-3 or TRBV12-4 and J usage is TRBJ1-2, with D perhaps TRBD1 (6 bases). The CDR3 is 15 residues long. The CDR3 nucleotides are TGTGCTAGCACTATTTGGCAGGGGCAGGGCTATGGCTACACCTTC. Translating gives CASTIWQGQGYGYTF.

V gene TRBV14 combines with J gene TRBJ2-5; the match to TRBD2 covers 7 bases. V was clipped by 0 bases and J by 7 bases; unmatched bases: 8. The CDR3 totals 15 residues. CDR1 and CDR2 (germline): SGHDN, FVKESK. The CDR3 DNA reads TGTGCCAGCAGCCAAGAACTAGCGACAGTCTCGACCCAGTACTTC. This gives the protein CASSQELATVSTQYF.

This clonotype was counted between two and nine times. The chain recombines TRBV11-1 with TRBJ2-1; D is uncertain. This CDR3 spans 14 amino acids. With 5 bases removed from V and 9 bases from J, the gap between germline ends came to 17 bases. Germline V gene data show CDR1 as SGHAT and CDR2 as FQDESV (reference sequence). CDR3 bases: TGTGCCAGCAGCCCGGACCCCAAACGGGTTGAGCAGTTCTTC. Translated: CASSPDPKRVEQFF.

This chain links TRBV29-1 with TRBJ2-1; D remains unclear. CDR1 and CDR2 from the germline V gene are SQVTM and ANQGSEA. Trimming cost V 6 bases and J 2 bases, with 14 bases left between them. The CDR3 runs to 14 residues. The CDR3 is CSVLGLTTYNEQFF. The CDR3 region has the DNA TGCAGCGTCCTTGGGCTAACAACCTACAATGAGCAGTTCTTC.

This clonotype was counted at least ten times. This rearrangement joins TRBV20-1 to TRBJ2-1; 8 bases are a match to TRBD2. This CDR3 spans 16 amino acids. Germline lookup yields CDR1 DFQATT and CDR2 SNEGSKA (reference sequence). Trimming at V came to 6 bases and at J to 2 bases, leaving 12 bases not matched to a gene. The CDR3 nucleotides read TGCAGTGCCCCGGGGGGAACTAGCGGAACCTACAATGAGCAGTTCTTC. Encoded protein: CSAPGGTSGTYNEQFF.

This chain links TRBV28 with TRBJ1-5; 7 bases fit TRBD1. This CDR3 spans 14 amino acids. V gave up 3 bases and J gave up 4 bases; unmatched junction bases: 3. Germline CDR1 and CDR2: MDHEN and SYDVKM. Written as DNA, the CDR3 is TGTGCCAGCAGTTTGGTACAGGGGAATCAGCCCCAGCATTTT. Its protein product is CASSLVQGNQPQHF.

This clonotype showed up just a few times. The chain links TRBV11-2 to TRBJ1-1; D not certain. Per the germline V gene, CDR1 is SGHAT and CDR2 is FQNNGV. Trimming stripped 1 base from V and 6 bases from J, with 9 bases between. The CDR3 length is 13 residues. The CDR3 is CASSLAVGAEAFF. The CDR3 DNA reads as TGTGCCAGCAGCTTAGCCGTGGGCGCTGAAGCTTTCTTT.

The V gene is TRBV5-1, the J gene TRBJ2-4; maybe TRBD1 (6 bases). Germline lookup yields CDR1 SGHRS and CDR2 YFSETQ. The germline V and J ends were trimmed by 0 bases and 0 bases, with 10 bases remaining between them. The length of the CDR3 is 16 residues. CDR3 in DNA: TGCGCCAGCAGCTTGGGGGACACAGTAGCCAAAAACATTCAGTACTTC. Translation: CASSLGDTVAKNIQYF.

This chain connects TRBV12-3 or TRBV12-4 to TRBJ1-6; D ambiguous. The length of the CDR3 is 12 residues. V lost 3 bases and J lost 10, with 7 bases in between. The CDR3 protein is CASSFWRSPLHF. The CDR3 region has the DNA TGTGCCAGCAGTTTCTGGCGCTCACCCCTCCACTTT.

The table lists this clonotype with a few counts. This chain connects TRBV25-1 to TRBJ1-1; 7 positions agree with TRBD1. The germline CDR1 and CDR2 sequences are MGHDK and SYGVNS. Unmatched junction bases numbered 5, after V lost 5 bases and J lost 5 bases. This CDR3 is built from 13 residues. The CDR3 DNA sequence: TGTGCCAGCAGTACGACAGGGTGGACTGAAGCTTTCTTT. This encodes CASSTTGWTEAFF.